This T cell receptor beta chain emerged from a study of T cell responses to AZD1222 COVID-19 vaccine. Germline CDR1 and CDR2: MNHEY and SMNVEV (reference sequence). Trimming removed 4 bases from V and 0 bases from J, with 15 bases in between. The CDR3 loop spans 16 amino acids. As to this clone: Its antigen is currently unknown.

The table came from immunoSEQ multiplex PCR; TCRdb's copy has only in-frame clones and leaves some out. The table includes 130,000 to 150,000 clones, roughly nine tenths detected once. Study results and caveats: Elevations in Spike-specific TCR breadth and depth followed administration of two AZD1222 doses. The donor cohort was predominantly white British with a female majority, and clonal diversity may have been underestimated. Mapped onto spike, vaccine-associated CD4 TCRs spanned it and were dominant at 160-218 and 743-854.

This sample comprised peripheral blood, obtained on day 0 of AZD1222 vaccination. The TCR comes from an adult in good health. The V and J genes are TRBV27 and TRBJ1-2; tentatively, D is TRBD1 (5 bases). CDR3 nucleotides: TGTGCCAGCAGTTGGGGCAAGCGTCAGACTAACTATGGCTACACCTTC. This gives the protein CASSWGKRQTNYGYTF.